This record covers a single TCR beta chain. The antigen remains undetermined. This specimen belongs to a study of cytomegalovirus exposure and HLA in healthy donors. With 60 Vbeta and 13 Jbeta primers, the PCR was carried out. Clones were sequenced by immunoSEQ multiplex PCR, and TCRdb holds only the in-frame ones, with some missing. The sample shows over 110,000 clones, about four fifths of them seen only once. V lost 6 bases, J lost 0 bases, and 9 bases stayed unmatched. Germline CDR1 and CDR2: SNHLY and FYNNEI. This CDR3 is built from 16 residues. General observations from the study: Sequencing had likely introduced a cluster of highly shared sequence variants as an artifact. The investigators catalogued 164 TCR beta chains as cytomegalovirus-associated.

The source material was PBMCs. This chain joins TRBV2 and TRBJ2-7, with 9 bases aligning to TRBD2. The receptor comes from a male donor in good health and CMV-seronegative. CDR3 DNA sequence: TGTGCCAGCAGCCTTTCGAGCGGGGGGAGCTCCTACGAGCAGTACTTC. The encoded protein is CASSLSSGGSSYEQYF.